This TCR beta chain derives from a study of T-cell memory formation after mild COVID-19. Regarding the study as a whole: CD4/CD8 balance characterized clones contracting day 15 to 85, and CD4+ skew characterized later expanders.

Remarks on this clonotype: Its antigen is unidentified.

This CDR3 is 11 amino acids long. CDR1 and CDR2 (germline): MNHNS, SASEGT. V lost 6 bases and J lost 4, with 4 bases in between. TCR alpha and TCR beta cDNA libraries with sample barcodes and UMIs came from 5'RACE using constant-segment primers. TCRdb ran MiXCR on the 5' RACE reads and lists one entry per CDR3 protein. The sample has approximately 410,000 distinct CDR3 sequences, about 22% seen once. What was sequenced was PBMCs or a T cell subset sorted from them (not recorded which). The receptor was derived from an adult woman who had mild COVID-19 (a few samples of this study predate the infection). Cell type and time point are not known. The V and J genes are TRBV6-1 and TRBJ1-5; D unresolved. The CDR3, as DNA: TGTGCCAGCAGGCTAAATCAGCCCCAGCATTTT. Its translation: CASRLNQPQHF.